The entry that follows covers one T cell receptor beta chain sequence. Its target is not known. The data originate from a study of vaccination and CD4 T cells after COVID-19. About the research overall: Overlapping spike peptides of SARS-CoV-2, HCoV-NL63, HCoV-OC43 and HCoV-229E were used, and cells were stimulated with them. Overall study findings and caveats: The study found median SARS-CoV-2-reactive clonotypes rising from 21 to 38, not significantly.

Cultured CD4+ T cell DNA was sequenced using the Oncomine TCR Beta short-read assay. TCRdb re-called the PCR reads with MiXCR, one entry per CDR3 protein. Of 15,000 or so distinct CDR3 sequences listed, roughly 50% were seen once; the top ten hold about 14%. The treatment is: roughly 11-day PBMC culture with coronavirus spike peptide pools or control peptides (ViraFEST assay). T cells were expanded with peptide pools, and expanded clonotypes were identified by TCR sequencing. Germline V gene data show CDR1 as DFQATT and CDR2 as SNEGSKA (reference sequence). CDR3 size: 12 residues. Deletions cut 8 bases from V and 6 bases from J, with 16 bases between.

The source material was CD4+ T cells from blood, cultured in vitro. This TCR was sampled from a human donor who had recovered from COVID-19. The J gene is TRBJ1-1, the V gene TRBV20-1; a possible D gene is TRBD1 (6 bases). The CDR3 DNA sequence: TGCAGTCCCAGTGGGAGGGGGGCTGAAGCTTTCTTT. It is translated as CSPSGRGAEAFF.